Reported below is one TCR beta chain. The data belong to a study of blood T cell repertoires in COVID-19. Per the original methods: Estimation of nucleated cell counts was performed using reference gene primer amplification. Sequencing used immunoSEQ multiplex PCR; TCRdb keeps in-frame clones, though not all of them. That table is the source of V, J and clone size, and D and trimming were worked out from the DNA. Of 300,000 to 400,000 clones listed, 86% are singletons. With 2 bases removed from V and 3 bases from J, the gap between germline ends came to 16 bases. The CDR3 extends over 15 amino acids. CDR1 is GTSNPN and CDR2 is SVGIG in the germline V gene (reference sequence).

The chain combines TRBV30 with TRBJ1-1; D not certain. The TCR comes from a woman aged 60-75 years with COVID-19, enrolled during active disease. Specimen: peripheral blood. DNA for the CDR3: TGTGCCTGGAGTTCAGGCCTCTCCGGGGACACTGAAGCTTTCTTT. Residues: CAWSSGLSGDTEAFF.